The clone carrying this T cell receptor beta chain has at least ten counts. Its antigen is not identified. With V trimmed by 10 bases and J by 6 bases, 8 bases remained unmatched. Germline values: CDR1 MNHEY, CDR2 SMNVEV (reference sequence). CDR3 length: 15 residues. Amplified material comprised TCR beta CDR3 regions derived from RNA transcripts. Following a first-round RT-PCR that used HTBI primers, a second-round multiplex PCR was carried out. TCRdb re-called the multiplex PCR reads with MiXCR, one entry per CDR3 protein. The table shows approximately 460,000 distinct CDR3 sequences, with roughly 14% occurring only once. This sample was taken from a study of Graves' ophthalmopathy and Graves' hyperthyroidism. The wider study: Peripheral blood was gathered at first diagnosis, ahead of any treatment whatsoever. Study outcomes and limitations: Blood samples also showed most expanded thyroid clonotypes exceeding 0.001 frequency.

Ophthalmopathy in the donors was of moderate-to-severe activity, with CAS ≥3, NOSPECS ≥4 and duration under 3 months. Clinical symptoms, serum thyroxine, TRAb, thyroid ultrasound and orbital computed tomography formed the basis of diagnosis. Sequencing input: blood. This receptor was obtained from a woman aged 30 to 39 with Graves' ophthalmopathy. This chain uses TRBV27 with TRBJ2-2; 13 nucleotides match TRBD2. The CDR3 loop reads CATQGLAGVSGELFF. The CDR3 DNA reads TGTGCCACCCAAGGACTAGCGGGAGTATCCGGGGAGCTGTTTTTT.